These T cell receptor beta chains were read from a single sample in a study of cytomegalovirus exposure and HLA in healthy donors. Data came from immunoSEQ multiplex PCR; TCRdb stores just in-frame clones and leaves some out. Among about 180,000 clones listed, 84% were seen once. Sequences were obtained from PBMCs. These receptors came from a man younger than 30 in good health and CMV-seronegative. Both conserved end residues are part of each CDR3. A D gene is named only where the DNA matches it firmly. Rows give clone size only sometimes, using once, few, many, or a class for an expanded clone.

J gene	V gene	D gene	clone size	CDR3 DNA	CDR3 protein
TRBJ2-3	TRBV9	TRBD2	-	TGTGCCAGCAGCGTGACTAGCGCAGATACGCAGTATTTT	CASSVTSADTQYF
TRBJ1-2	TRBV19	-	-	TGTGCCAGTAGTATAGAGGGCAGCCCAAACTATGGCTACACCTTC	CASSIEGSPNYGYTF
TRBJ2-2	TRBV4-3	-	-	TGCGCCAGCAGCTCTCGGGTGACCGGGGAGCTGTTTTTT	CASSSRVTGELFF
TRBJ2-5	TRBV2	TRBD2	-	TGTGCCAGCAGTGTGCCTAGCGGGCAAGAGACCCAGTACTTC	CASSVPSGQETQYF
TRBJ1-1	TRBV19	-	-	TGTGCCAGTAGTATTTTTGGCAGGGTTAACACTGAAGCTTTCTTT	CASSIFGRVNTEAFF
TRBJ2-7	TRBV4-1	-	once	TGCGCCAGCAGCCAAGTACTAGCCCACGAGCAGTACTTC	CASSQVLAHEQYF
TRBJ1-1	TRBV14	-	-	TGTGCCAGCAGCCAAGTCAGGGGCACTGAAGCTTTCTTT	CASSQVRGTEAFF
TRBJ2-1	TRBV7-9	-	-	TGTGCCAGCAGCTTAGCCGGGGAGCAGTTCTTC	CASSLAGEQFF
TRBJ1-6	TRBV5-4	-	few	TGTGCCAGCAGCTCTTCCAGGGCCACCAATTCACCCCTCCACTTT	CASSSSRATNSPLHF
TRBJ2-1	TRBV7-2	TRBD2	-	TGTGCCAGCAGTCCGGGTTTTGGCGGGGGTCGGAATGAGCAGTTCTTC	CASSPGFGGGRNEQFF